A selection of T cell receptor beta chains follows, all from one sample in a study of a mutant IDH1 vaccine in newly diagnosed glioma. Their antigens are not known. Data came from immunoSEQ multiplex PCR; TCRdb stores just in-frame clones and leaves some out. The top ten hold approximately 2% of the sample, which has 40,000 to 60,000 clones, over 75% seen once. This sample comprised PBMCs, obtained from a glioma patient whose treatment included an IDH1 peptide vaccine. The receptors shown here come from a woman between 40 and 50 years old with glioma. Each CDR3 is given without its conserved first and last residue. The order of the fields is J gene, V gene, clone size, CDR3 protein. A clone size is listed for some rows: how often the clone was seen (once, few, many), or a class if it is expanded.

TRBJ1-5 | TRBV19 | . | ASSIGGPQH
TRBJ1-4 | TRBV12-2 | . | ASLLRGPGLLEKLF
TRBJ1-1 | TRBV10-3 | few | AISGTLGTEAF
TRBJ2-2 | TRBV27 | . | ASSSPYPGQGADGELF
TRBJ1-6 | TRBV9 | . | ASSVATGRGNSPLH
TRBJ2-2 | TRBV14 | . | ASSQDWRVTGELF
TRBJ2-5 | TRBV5-4 | . | ASSLEGARVQETQY
TRBJ1-2 | TRBV27 | . | ASRRTGTGYGYT
TRBJ2-2 | TRBV1 | . | TSSHRSTNTGELF
TRBJ1-6 | TRBV2 | . | ASSKGHYSSYNSPLH
TRBJ2-5 | TRBV2 | . | ASSPPMGMGETQY
TRBJ2-7 | TRBV30 | . | AWSVVAYEQY
TRBJ1-2 | TRBV4-3 | . | ASSQDRTGTNYGYT
TRBJ2-3 | TRBV6-5 | . | ASRSGGGTDTQY
TRBJ2-7 | TRBV15 | . | ATSSTTSGGPYEQY
TRBJ2-7 | TRBV19 | . | ASSRDRVSYEQY
TRBJ2-6 | TRBV19 | few | ASSIGRSSGANVLT
TRBJ2-3 | TRBV7-2 | . | ASSFTSGSQRTDTQY
TRBJ1-1 | TRBV5-4 | . | ASSADRGPTEAF
TRBJ1-1 | TRBV9 | . | ASSVSGGNTEAF
TRBJ2-3 | TRBV6-1 | . | ASSEKLSSTQY
TRBJ2-3 | TRBV2 | . | ASSESGSTDTQY
TRBJ2-7 | TRBV5-1 | once | ASSLQYRDRNYEQY
TRBJ1-6 | TRBV30 | . | AWSVQGGSPLH
TRBJ2-3 | TRBV29-1 | . | STQRGGPTDTQY
TRBJ1-5 | TRBV7-9 | . | ASSFKGDRDSNQPQH
TRBJ1-1 | TRBV13 | few | ASSMNTEAF
TRBJ2-2 | TRBV6-5 | . | ASGGTLNTGELF
TRBJ2-3 | TRBV5-1 | . | ASSLGQAGWDTQY
TRBJ1-2 | TRBV4-1 | few | ATGQGAWGYT
TRBJ2-5 | TRBV7-2 | few | ASSLVMAAFKY